The sequence of this T cell receptor (beta chain) was determined in a study of cytotoxic CD8 clonotypes in ibrutinib-treated CLL. Study at large: Partial response occurred in 24 patients and complete response in 2; at median roughly 74 months, about 14 remained remitted and around twelve progressed.

Overall study findings and caveats: Timing of sampling differed between sustained-remission and progressing patients. Whereas clonality rose at ibrutinib response, it declined toward baseline at progression.

This clone was recorded once. What it binds is unknown. Germline V gene lookup returns CDR1 SGHVS and CDR2 FNYEAQ. J was trimmed by 8 bases and V by 1 base; bases with no gene match: 9. CDR3 length equals 16 residues. Depth targeted 1 in 200,000 to 1 in 1 million T cells, averaging roughly 9.7x coverage per clonotype. Libraries were prepared by immunoSEQ multiplex PCR; TCRdb keeps only in-frame clonotypes and omits some of them. Seen here are fewer than 300,000 clones, approximately 76% observed once, and the top ten hold around 6%. This receptor was identified in a human donor with chronic lymphocytic leukemia. The chain employs TRBV7-6 and TRBJ2-1; 9 bases agree with TRBD2. The sample here was PBMCs, taken at disease progression, from a patient treated with ibrutinib. The chain's CDR3 is CASSLVRGGAYHEQFF. CDR3 in DNA: TGTGCCAGCAGCTTAGTCCGCGGGGGGGCATATCATGAGCAGTTCTTC.